This TCR beta chain stems from a study of T cells in Graves' hyperthyroidism and ophthalmopathy. The study included ophthalmopathy patients with Clinical Activity Score at least 3, NOSPECS grade at least 4 and duration under 3 months. The V gene end was trimmed by 3 bases and the J gene end by 9 bases; junction bases not matched to a gene: 4. CDR1 and CDR2 from the germline V gene are MNHNS and SASEGT. This CDR3 is built from 12 residues. Researchers took RNA transcripts and amplified the TCR beta CDR3 regions from them. The TCR CDR3 first-round RT-PCR relied on the HTBI primer set. TCRdb fed the multiplex PCR reads into MiXCR, producing one record per CDR3 protein. This table has around 250,000 distinct CDR3 sequences, roughly 22% appearing once. A note on this clonotype: What it binds is unknown.

Findings of the study overall: It was a median about 7.1 months before onset that the model predicted ophthalmopathy.

The gene calls are TRBV6-1 and TRBJ1-1; 7 bases are shared with TRBD1. Material for sequencing was blood. This receptor was obtained from a woman aged 40 to 49 with Graves' ophthalmopathy. DNA for the CDR3: TGTGCCAGCAGTGACGGGGACAGTCAAGCTTTCTTT. Translation: CASSDGDSQAFF.